This T cell receptor (beta chain) was captured in a study of siplizumab effects on memory and regulatory T cells. Study-wide findings and caveats: Treg-derived clones made up an average of roughly 70% of mappable alloreactive CD4+ clones with siplizumab and under 35% in controls. Suppressive capability of dividing Tregs from siplizumab cultures went unverified. In unstimulated cells, naive T cells appeared more diverse than memory T cells and seemed major alloresponse contributors.

V trimming: 6 bases; J trimming: 3 bases; junction bases outside the gene matches: 2. In germline, CDR1 is LNHDA, CDR2 SQIVND (reference sequence). The CDR3 consists of 13 residues. This clone has a single count. The antigen remains unidentified. Per-sample assaying covered 85,000 to 100,000 TCR templates. The assay was immunoSEQ multiplex PCR, and TCRdb's table has in-frame clones only and misses some. The table shows tens of thousands of clones, with roughly 96% occurring only once. The sequenced sample consisted of naive CD4+ T cells sorted from blood. The rearrangement uses TRBV19 and TRBJ2-7; TRBD1 matches 10 bases. The sequence derives from a human donor in good health. The DNA of the CDR3 is TGTGCCAGTAGGAGGGACAGGGGCTACGAGCAGTACTTC. This gives the protein CASRRDRGYEQYF.